The 5 T cell receptor beta chains given below trace back to one sample, sequenced in a study of shared clonotypes between healthy human individuals. Sequencing was performed with immunoSEQ multiplex PCR; in TCRdb, only in-frame clones are kept and a portion is missing. The data show around 2,000,000 clones, with approximately 95% seen just once and about 1.1% held by the top ten. It was CD45RO-negative cells, positively selected for CCR7, that made up naive CD8 cells, with terminally differentiated effector memory CD45RA+ cells excluded. The sequencing input was naive CD8+ T cells sorted from blood. These receptor sequences come from a man between 18 and 35 years old in good health.

The V and J genes are TRBV7-3 and TRBJ1-5; 9 bases map to TRBD1. This CDR3 contains 14 residues. Germline V CDR1 and CDR2: SGHTA, FQGTGA. Trimming removed 2 bases from V and 6 bases from J; junction bases left unmatched: 2. CDR3 protein: CASSLGTGTQPQHF. CDR3 bases: TGTGCCAGCAGCTTAGGGACAGGGACTCAGCCCCAGCATTTT.

Regarding this clone: At one end the junction does not follow the germline gene, possibly because of a read error. This sequence joins TRBV7-9 and TRBJ1-1; TRBD1 is a possible D gene (5 bases). Germline loops: CDR1 SEHNR, CDR2 FQNEAQ (reference sequence). The CDR3 length is 15 residues. CDR3 bases: TGTGCCAGCACCTTATCGTTGGGGGGGAACACTGAAGCTTTCTTT. Translation gives CASTLSLGGNTEAFF.

In DNA form, the CDR3 reads TGCAGCGTGATCGATTACGAGCAGTACTTC. This encodes CSVIDYEQYF. This rearrangement joins TRBV29-1 to TRBJ2-7; D is uncertain. Trimming removed 6 bases at V and 4 bases at J, with 7 bases between. CDR3 length equals 10 residues. Germline V lookup: CDR1 SQVTM, CDR2 ANQGSEA.

Regarding this clone: This same CDR3 is encoded by further DNA sequences in the sample. V and J are TRBV7-9 and TRBJ2-3; D uncertain. Germline values: CDR1 SEHNR, CDR2 FQNEAQ (reference sequence). Trimming removed 1 base from V and 1 base from J, with 9 bases in between. This CDR3 comprises 15 residues. CDR3 nucleotide sequence: TGTGCCAGCAGCTTAGTAGACCTAGGCACAGATACGCAGTATTTT. It translates to CASSLVDLGTDTQYF.

This chain uses TRBV6-6 with TRBJ2-7; TRBD1 aligns across 7 bases. J lost 1 base, V lost 4 bases, and 7 bases had no gene match. Germline V CDR1 and CDR2: MNHNY, SVGAGI (reference sequence). The CDR3 is 15 residues long. In DNA, the CDR3 is TGTGCCAGCAGTTGGGACAGCCCAGATTCCTACGAGCAGTACTTC. Protein: CASSWDSPDSYEQYF.